The present entry profiles one T cell receptor (beta chain) with its context. From the 5' RACE reads, TCRdb lists one entry per CDR3 protein and no DNA. The sample totals approximately 460,000 distinct CDR3 sequences. The germline V gene encodes CDR1 DFQATT and CDR2 SNEGSKA (reference sequence). The CDR3 spans 13 residues. The data were obtained in a study of T cells expressing NK-cell markers. This chain links TRBV20-1 with TRBJ2-7; TCRdb proposes TRBD1, but this gene call is untestable without DNA. This clonotype was sampled from a woman between 18 and 75 years old in good health. The sequencing input was blood T cells: a sorted CD56 or NKG2C T cell subset, CD4+ or CD8+ T cells, or bulk PBMC T cells (not recorded which). The CDR3 sequence: CSAISSQGYEQYF.